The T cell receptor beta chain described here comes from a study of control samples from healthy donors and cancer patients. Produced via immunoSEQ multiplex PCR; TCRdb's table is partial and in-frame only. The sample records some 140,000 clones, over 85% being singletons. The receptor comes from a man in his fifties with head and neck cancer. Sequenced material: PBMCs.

The CDR3 spells CASSSGQTSGELFF. DNA for the CDR3: TGCGCCAGCAGCTCGGGACAGACAAGCGGGGAGCTGTTTTTT. The chain joins TRBV5-1 to TRBJ2-2; 7 bases are a match to TRBD1. Germline V gene lookup returns CDR1 SGHRS and CDR2 YFSETQ. Unmatched junction bases numbered 6, after V lost 3 bases and J lost 7 bases. The CDR3 is made up of 14 amino acids.